Sequencing of this T cell receptor beta chain was carried out in a study of cytotoxic CD8 clonotypes in ibrutinib-treated CLL. Overall study context: The taking of response samples occurred after a median roughly 11 months of treatment, with a range of 6 to 36. The study's findings and limits: At the start, clonality exceeded age-matched healthy donors and followed circulating CD8+ T-cell counts.

Cryopreserved PBMCs provided roughly 2 micrograms of genomic DNA for the TCR beta libraries. This CDR3 contains 16 residues. Between the trimmed V and J ends, which lost 4 bases and 1 base, there was a span of 15 bases. Germline V gene sequence: CDR1 MGHRA, CDR2 YSYEKL. TCRdb's copy holds only in-frame clones and misses some; the assay was immunoSEQ multiplex PCR. Among 130,000 to 150,000 clones listed, approximately 80% were seen once. As to this clone: Its antigen is unidentified.

Sample: PBMCs, taken after 12 months of ibrutinib treatment. V and J are TRBV4-1 and TRBJ2-3; tentatively, D is TRBD1 or TRBD2 (5 bases each). This receptor was obtained from a human donor with chronic lymphocytic leukemia. CDR3 residues: CASSLGIGTGTDTQYF. The DNA of the CDR3 is TGCGCCAGCAGCCTCGGAATAGGGACGGGCACAGATACGCAGTATTTT.